Listed below are T cell receptor beta chains from one sample, sequenced in a study of blood T cell repertoires in COVID-19. Repertoires were generated with immunoSEQ multiplex PCR, while TCRdb's copy carries only in-frame clones and drops some. Among about 180,000 clones listed, about four fifths were seen once. The sample taken for sequencing was peripheral blood. These receptors were collected from a man between 70 and 80 years old with active or convalescent COVID-19. Both conserved end residues are part of each CDR3. A D gene is named only where the DNA matches it firmly. The size entry is marked missing in some rows and otherwise reads once, few, many or a size class.

TRBD2	NA	TRBV5-1	TRBJ2-7	CASSLEGRGTYEQYF	TGCGCCAGCAGCTTGGAGGGGCGGGGGACCTACGAGCAGTACTTC
NA	NA	TRBV12-3/TRBV12-4	TRBJ2-1	CASGLRNEQFF	TGTGCCAGCGGATTGAGGAATGAGCAGTTCTTC
NA	NA	TRBV12-3/TRBV12-4	TRBJ2-1	CASSLEYEQFF	TGTGCCAGCAGCCTAGAATATGAGCAGTTCTTC
NA	NA	TRBV5-6	TRBJ1-2	CASTYTDYGYTF	TGTGCCAGCACCTACACAGACTATGGCTACACCTTC
NA	NA	TRBV7-2	TRBJ1-2	CASSSSPGGTLNYGYTF	TGTGCCAGCAGCTCCTCGCCGGGGGGCACACTAAACTATGGCTACACCTTC
NA	few	TRBV24-1	TRBJ2-2	CATRGGAETGELFF	TGTGCCACCAGAGGTGGGGCAGAAACCGGGGAGCTGTTTTTT
TRBD2	NA	TRBV18	TRBJ2-1	CASSPPGLAGINEQFF	TGTGCCAGCTCACCTCCGGGACTAGCGGGAATCAATGAGCAGTTCTTC
NA	NA	TRBV23-1	TRBJ1-5	CASSLRELYGNQPQHF	TGCGCCAGCAGTCTAAGGGAGCTCTACGGCAATCAGCCCCAGCATTTT
NA	NA	TRBV12-3/TRBV12-4	TRBJ1-2	CASSFSFYGYTF	TGTGCCAGCAGTTTTAGTTTCTATGGCTACACCTTC
NA	few	TRBV7-9	TRBJ1-2	CASSHDTYGYTF	TGTGCCAGCAGCCATGACACGTATGGCTACACCTTC
NA	NA	TRBV7-3	TRBJ1-5	CASSLINGGGEGRRRSNQPQHF	TGTGCCAGCAGCTTAATCAACGGCGGGGGTGAAGGGAGACGGCGGAGCAATCAGCCCCAGCATTTT
NA	NA	TRBV5-1	TRBJ1-5	CASSLEAGAGQPQHF	TGCGCCAGCAGCTTGGAGGCAGGGGCGGGTCAGCCCCAGCATTTT
TRBD1	NA	TRBV7-3	TRBJ2-2	CASRGQGDTGELFF	TGTGCCAGCAGGGGACAGGGAGACACCGGGGAGCTGTTTTTT
TRBD1	NA	TRBV7-2	TRBJ2-5	CASSLGWTGGIETQYF	TGTGCCAGCAGCCTAGGGTGGACAGGGGGTATTGAGACCCAGTACTTC
NA	NA	TRBV1	TRBJ2-7	CTSSQVGTDGSAYEQYF	TGCACCAGCAGCCAAGTCGGGACAGACGGAAGCGCCTACGAGCAGTACTTC
TRBD2	NA	TRBV2	TRBJ2-1	CASTGTSGRYEQFF	TGTGCCAGCACCGGGACTAGCGGGAGGTATGAGCAGTTCTTC
TRBD1	NA	TRBV2	TRBJ2-6	CASKKQGSLSGANVLTF	TGTGCCAGCAAGAAACAGGGGTCTCTCTCTGGGGCCAACGTCCTGACTTTC
NA	NA	TRBV3-1/TRBV3-2	TRBJ2-4	CASSHRGGVNIQYF	TGTGCCAGCAGCCACAGGGGTGGGGTGAACATTCAGTACTTC
TRBD1	NA	TRBV3-1/TRBV3-2	TRBJ1-2	CASSHRGRGYTF	TGTGCCAGCAGCCACAGGGGGCGCGGCTACACCTTC
TRBD1	NA	TRBV6-6	TRBJ2-7	CASSDRGPEQYF	TGTGCCAGCAGCGACAGGGGACCCGAGCAGTACTTC
NA	NA	TRBV5-1	TRBJ1-1	CASSTLHPGDTEAFF	TGCGCCAGCAGCACACTCCACCCGGGGGACACTGAAGCTTTCTTT
TRBD1	NA	TRBV5-1	TRBJ2-2	CASRPGQGANTGELFF	TGCGCCAGCAGACCTGGACAGGGAGCGAACACCGGGGAGCTGTTTTTT
NA	NA	TRBV6-5	TRBJ2-7	CASSLRLDEQYF	TGTGCCAGCAGTCTACGTTTGGACGAGCAGTACTTC
TRBD1	once	TRBV5-1	TRBJ1-1	CASSLLTGGPDTEAFF	TGCGCCAGCAGCTTATTGACAGGGGGACCGGACACTGAAGCTTTCTTT
TRBD1	NA	TRBV7-2	TRBJ2-3	CAGGQGASDTQYF	TGTGCCGGCGGACAGGGGGCATCAGATACGCAGTATTTT
TRBD1	NA	TRBV7-9	TRBJ1-1	CASSPGTGRPAEAFF	TGTGCCAGCAGCCCTGGGACAGGGCGGCCCGCTGAAGCTTTCTTT
TRBD1	few	TRBV5-1	TRBJ1-1	CASKGQGSNTEAFF	TGCGCCAGCAAAGGACAGGGTTCGAACACTGAAGCTTTCTTT
TRBD1	NA	TRBV30	TRBJ1-2	CAWTQGARGYTF	TGTGCCTGGACACAGGGGGCGCGTGGCTACACCTTC
TRBD1	NA	TRBV19	TRBJ1-1	CATSTGRNTEAFF	TGTGCCACTTCGACAGGGAGGAACACTGAAGCTTTCTTT
TRBD1	NA	TRBV5-1	TRBJ1-2	CASSAGQGANYGYTF	TGCGCCAGCAGCGCGGGACAGGGGGCGAACTATGGCTACACCTTC
NA	NA	TRBV6-5	TRBJ2-1	CASNRPNRDNEQFF	TGTGCCAGCAACCGACCGAACAGGGACAATGAGCAGTTCTTC
TRBD2	few	TRBV4-2	TRBJ2-1	CASSQDRTRGFPNEQFF	TGTGCCAGCAGCCAAGATCGGACGCGGGGGTTCCCCAATGAGCAGTTCTTC
TRBD2	few	TRBV20-1	TRBJ2-3	CSASSPLAGAVDTQYF	TGCAGTGCTAGTAGCCCCCTAGCGGGAGCTGTAGATACGCAGTATTTT
NA	NA	TRBV5-1	TRBJ2-1	CASSLDLYSYNEQFF	TGCGCCAGCAGCTTGGATCTGTATTCCTACAATGAGCAGTTCTTC
NA	NA	TRBV5-1	TRBJ1-6	CASSLESPGSGSPLHF	TGCGCCAGCAGCTTGGAGAGTCCAGGGTCCGGATCACCCCTCCACTTT
NA	few	TRBV29-1	TRBJ1-2	CSGQTGLGGYTF	TGCAGCGGACAAACAGGGTTGGGTGGCTACACCTTC
TRBD1	NA	TRBV29-1	TRBJ1-2	CSVEDPPIGTGRNYGYTF	TGCAGCGTTGAAGACCCACCTATCGGGACAGGGCGTAACTATGGCTACACCTTC
NA	NA	TRBV4-3	TRBJ1-1	CASSYDRSSTTEAFF	TGCGCCAGCAGCTATGATAGGAGTTCGACCACTGAAGCTTTCTTT
NA	NA	TRBV6-2/TRBV6-3	TRBJ2-5	CASSRQGLQTQYF	TGTGCCAGCAGTCGGCAGGGGTTGCAGACCCAGTACTTC
TRBD1	NA	TRBV6-6	TRBJ2-7	CASSQDRSSYEQYF	TGTGCCAGCAGCCAGGACAGGTCCTCCTACGAGCAGTACTTC
NA	NA	TRBV13	TRBJ2-1	CASSLGAIQGSYNEQFF	TGTGCCAGCAGCTTAGGGGCCATCCAGGGCTCCTACAATGAGCAGTTCTTC
NA	NA	TRBV6-5	TRBJ1-5	CASSTGGGQPQHF	TGTGCCAGCAGTACGGGGGGCGGACAGCCCCAGCATTTT
TRBD2	NA	TRBV5-1	TRBJ2-2	CASSSWREHGTGELFF	TGCGCCAGCAGTTCCTGGCGGGAGCATGGGACCGGGGAGCTGTTTTTT
NA	few	TRBV18	TRBJ1-5	CASSLRGTDNQPQHF	TGTGCCAGCTCTCTACGGGGGACCGATAATCAGCCCCAGCATTTT
NA	NA	TRBV2	TRBJ1-1	CASRGATEAFF	TGTGCCAGCAGGGGGGCAACTGAAGCTTTCTTT
NA	NA	TRBV2	TRBJ2-2	CASSEALSAGELFF	TGTGCCAGCAGTGAAGCGCTTAGCGCCGGGGAGCTGTTTTTT
TRBD1	NA	TRBV29-1	TRBJ1-5	CSVGTGDSNQPQHF	TGCAGCGTTGGGACAGGGGACAGCAATCAGCCCCAGCATTTT
NA	few	TRBV4-1	TRBJ2-1	CASSPRDASSYNEQFF	TGCGCCAGCAGCCCTCGTGATGCGAGCTCCTACAATGAGCAGTTCTTC
TRBD2	once	TRBV6-5	TRBJ2-1	CASTLGLGYEQFF	TGTGCCAGCACCCTGGGACTAGGCTATGAGCAGTTCTTC
NA	NA	TRBV2	TRBJ1-1	CASSPRLEAFF	TGTGCCAGCAGTCCGCGTCTTGAAGCTTTCTTT
NA	NA	TRBV2	TRBJ1-6	CASSPLQGFPYNSPLHF	TGTGCCAGCAGTCCCTTGCAGGGGTTCCCCTATAATTCACCCCTCCACTTT
NA	NA	TRBV4-2	TRBJ1-2	CASSQGGGQGYGYTF	TGTGCCAGCAGCCAAGGGGGAGGGCAGGGCTATGGCTACACCTTC
TRBD2	once	TRBV6-2/TRBV6-3	TRBJ2-3	CASSYSGGGLADTQYF	TGTGCCAGCAGTTACTCGGGCGGGGGGCTGGCAGATACGCAGTATTTT
TRBD1	NA	TRBV6-5	TRBJ1-1	CASSLGQLNTEAFF	TGTGCCAGCAGCCTGGGACAGCTGAACACTGAAGCTTTCTTT
NA	NA	TRBV25-1	TRBJ1-5	CASRDQGFNQPQHF	TGTGCCAGCAGAGATCAGGGGTTCAATCAGCCCCAGCATTTT
TRBD2	NA	TRBV5-1	TRBJ2-5	CASSLAATSDAQETQYF	TGCGCCAGCAGCTTGGCCGCGACTAGCGATGCCCAAGAGACCCAGTACTTC
NA	once	TRBV28	TRBJ1-2	CASSFNSYGYTF	TGTGCCAGCAGTTTCAACAGCTATGGCTACACCTTC